This T cell receptor (beta chain) was sequenced during a study of T cells in Graves' hyperthyroidism and ophthalmopathy. Stable hyperthyroidism: no ophthalmopathy progression over 18 months of follow-up. This clonotype occurred many times. Amplification targeted TCR beta CDR3 regions from RNA transcripts. HTBI primers drove first-round RT-PCR of the TCR CDR3. MiXCR was run by TCRdb on the multiplex PCR reads, yielding one entry per CDR3 protein. The repertoire holds approximately 95,000 distinct CDR3 sequences, with roughly 40% as singletons. Trimming pared 3 bases from V and 4 bases from J, leaving 9 bases between. This CDR3 spans 14 amino acids.

This TCR derives from a woman in her thirties with Graves' hyperthyroidism. V and J are TRBV12-3 or TRBV12-4 and TRBJ1-4; D call uncertain. The specimen sequenced was peripheral blood or thyroid tissue (not recorded which). In nucleotides, the CDR3 is TGTGCCAGCAGTTTCGGTGGGCTTAATGAAAAACTGTTTTTT. Translated: CASSFGGLNEKLFF.